Below are 10 T cell receptor beta chains sequenced from a single sample in a study of spatial heterogeneity in lung cancer. Time point reported: blood at routine non-recurrence follow-up after resection. TCRdb analysed the 5' RACE reads with MiXCR anew, one entry per CDR3 protein. The sample lists some 46,000 distinct CDR3 sequences, approximately 12% occurring once. The source was PBMCs, collected at follow-up. The receptors come from a male donor with early-stage non-small cell lung cancer.

This clonotype was detected ten times or more. The chain carries TRBV18 and TRBJ1-4, with D tentatively TRBD1 (6 bases). V was cut by 3 bases and J by 1 base, with 18 bases left in between. In germline, CDR1 is KGHSH, CDR2 LQKENI. The CDR3 has 18 residues. CDR3 protein: CASSPPGHNPLTNEKLFF. Here the CDR3 DNA reads TGTGCCAGCTCACCTCCGGGACACAATCCCTTAACTAATGAAAAACTGTTTTTT. The full variable domain, its missing parts supplied by reference TRBV18 and TRBJ1-4, is NAGVMQNPRHLVRRRGQEARLRCSPMKGHSHVYWYRQLPEEGLKFMVYLQKENIIDESGMPKERFSAEFPKEGPSILRIQQVVRGDSAAYFCASSPPGHNPLTNEKLFFGSGTQLSVL.

Worth noting for this clonotype: A much larger clone lies a single base off, so this may be a read error. CDR3 DNA sequence: TGTGCCAACAGCCAAGGCCAGGGAGTCGAGCAGTACTTC. Amino acids: CANSQGQGVEQYF. This chain connects TRBV3-1 to TRBJ2-7; TRBD1 or TRBD2 may be the D gene (5 bases each). The CDR3 runs to 13 residues. CDR1 is LGHDT, CDR2 YNNKEL, per germline (reference sequence).

This clonotype was detected a few times. The chain employs TRBV7-2 and TRBJ1-4; 7 bases are shared with TRBD1. V lost 9 bases, J lost 6 bases, and 7 bases stayed unmatched. Germline-derived CDR1 and CDR2 are SGHTA and FQGNSA. The CDR3 covers 13 residues. The CDR3 reads CARQGGQHEKLFF. The CDR3 region has the DNA TGTGCCAGACAAGGGGGACAGCATGAAAAACTGTTTTTT.

V gene TRBV7-2 combines with J gene TRBJ2-3; TRBD2 matches at 12 bases. The V gene end was trimmed by 4 bases and the J gene end by 8 bases; junction bases not matched to a gene: 13. Germline loops: CDR1 SGHTA, CDR2 FQGNSA. The CDR3 is 17 amino acids. The CDR3 DNA is TGTGCCAGCAGCTCCCGACTAGCGGGGGAACGACGGGGTACGCAGTATTTT. It specifies CASSSRLAGERRGTQYF.

The V and J genes are TRBV27 and TRBJ2-7; D remains ambiguous. Trimming stripped 5 bases from V and 3 bases from J, with 11 bases between. The CDR3 has 13 residues. Looked up from germline, CDR1 is MNHEY and CDR2 is SMNVEV (reference sequence). The CDR3 region is CASSPKARYEQYF. CDR3 sequence (DNA): TGTGCCAGCAGTCCCAAGGCCCGCTACGAGCAGTACTTC.

In its sample, this clonotype was seen a few times. This chain uses TRBV5-4 with TRBJ1-4; TRBD1 agrees at 9 bases. The CDR3 contains 14 residues. Germline trimming cut 4 bases from V and 6 bases from J; bases unmatched to any gene: 4. Germline CDR1 is SGHNT and CDR2 is YYREEE (reference sequence). The CDR3 is CASSRDRADEKLFF. The CDR3 bases are TGTGCCAGCAGCAGGGACAGGGCTGATGAAAAACTGTTTTTT.

This chain uses TRBV29-1 with TRBJ2-3; D call uncertain. The CDR3 is 12 amino acids. V lost 7 bases, J lost 4 bases, and 12 bases lay in between. The germline gives CDR1 SQVTM, CDR2 ANQGSEA. For the CDR3, the DNA is TGCAGCGCGTGGAGTAGGGCAGATACGCAGTATTTT. It specifies CSAWSRADTQYF.

Only a few counts were recorded for this clonotype. V is TRBV5-6 and J is TRBJ2-7; 9 bases are shared with TRBD2. There are 15 residues in the CDR3. The V segment lost 4 bases and the J segment 6 bases; nucleotides outside the gene matches: 11. Germline loops: CDR1 SGHDT, CDR2 YYEEEE. The CDR3 loop reads CASSPGTSFPPEQYF. Here the CDR3 DNA reads TGTGCCAGCAGCCCCGGGACTAGCTTTCCCCCCGAGCAGTACTTC.

This clonotype was seen at least ten times. This chain uses TRBV9 with TRBJ2-1; D gene ambiguous. In germline, CDR1 is SGDLS, CDR2 YYNGEE. V lost 0 bases and J lost 3, with 10 bases in between. This CDR3 spans 15 amino acids. The CDR3 is CASSVGAEIYNEQFF. As DNA, the CDR3 is TGTGCCAGCAGCGTAGGCGCGGAGATCTACAATGAGCAGTTCTTC.

This sequence joins TRBV29-1 and TRBJ1-1; TRBD1 matches at 8 bases. Per the germline V gene, CDR1 is SQVTM and CDR2 is ANQGSEA. The CDR3 loop spans 13 amino acids. V lost 7 bases to trimming and J lost 5 bases; unmatched junction nucleotides: 9. This CDR3 reads CSGLQGVGTEAFF. CDR3 sequence (DNA): TGCAGCGGATTACAGGGGGTCGGGACTGAAGCTTTCTTT.